These 24 T cell receptor beta chains share one sample of origin, sequenced in a study of cytomegalovirus exposure and HLA in healthy donors. PCR primers comprised 60 Vbeta and 13 Jbeta primers. The table came from immunoSEQ multiplex PCR; TCRdb's copy has only in-frame clones and leaves some out. The data contain 90,000 to 120,000 clones, 70% to 85% of them singletons. The sequencing sample was made of PBMCs. These receptors were collected from a male donor in good health and CMV-seronegative.

The rearrangement uses TRBV27 and TRBJ2-1; 10 bases map to TRBD2. This CDR3 contains 15 residues. Germline CDR1 MNHEY, CDR2 SMNVEV (reference sequence). Trimming at V came to 2 bases and at J to 9 bases, leaving 7 bases not matched to a gene. DNA for the CDR3: TGTGCCAGCAGTTTAAGTCTAGCGGGAGTGGGTGAGCAGTTCTTC. Its translation: CASSLSLAGVGEQFF.

The rearrangement joins TRBV28 to TRBJ2-3; tentative D call: TRBD2 (6 bases). CDR1 is MDHEN and CDR2 is SYDVKM in the germline V gene. The ends were cut back, 4 bases at V and 6 bases at J, with 8 bases in the middle. The CDR3 is 12 residues long. This CDR3 is CASSYRGDTQYF. The CDR3 DNA reads as TGTGCCAGCAGTTATCGGGGGGATACGCAGTATTTT.

V usage is TRBV27 and J usage is TRBJ1-1; D gene ambiguous. CDR1 is MNHEY, CDR2 SMNVEV, per germline (reference sequence). Trimming took off 1 base at V and 3 bases at J, with 18 bases between the two ends. The CDR3 has 17 amino acids. The CDR3 protein is CASSLFSPRGGDTEAFF. The DNA for the CDR3 is TGTGCCAGCAGTTTATTTAGCCCCCGCGGAGGAGACACTGAAGCTTTCTTT.

This rearrangement joins TRBV9 to TRBJ1-2, with 7 bases identical to TRBD1. J lost 4 bases, V lost 0 bases, and 0 bases had no gene match. This CDR3 comprises 13 residues. Germline CDR1 reads SGDLS; CDR2 reads YYNGEE. The CDR3 protein is CASSVGDSYGYTF. DNA of the CDR3: TGTGCCAGCAGCGTAGGGGACAGCTATGGCTACACCTTC.

This sequence joins TRBV7-9 and TRBJ2-1; 12 bases agree with TRBD2. J lost 9 bases, V lost 5 bases, and 8 bases had no gene match. Germline CDR1 SEHNR, CDR2 FQNEAQ (reference sequence). The CDR3 runs to 15 residues. Here the CDR3 reads CASSPTSGRDGEQFF. CDR3 coding DNA: TGTGCCAGCAGCCCGACTAGCGGGAGAGACGGTGAGCAGTTCTTC.

The sample holds a few counts of this clone. The chain employs TRBV30 and TRBJ2-6; D remains unclear. CDR3 length: 15 amino acids. The germline gives CDR1 GTSNPN, CDR2 SVGIG (reference sequence). Trimming took 2 bases from V and 0 from J, leaving 8 bases between them. CDR3 nucleotide sequence: TGTGCCTGGAGTATTCCTCTCTCTGGGGCCAACGTCCTGACTTTC. It yields the protein CAWSIPLSGANVLTF.

This rearrangement joins TRBV29-1 to TRBJ2-1; 13 bases line up with TRBD2. The germline gives CDR1 SQVTM, CDR2 ANQGSEA. The CDR3 extends over 13 amino acids. V dropped 6 bases and J dropped 12; count of bases not matched to a gene: 8. CDR3 sequence (DNA): TGCAGCGTGGGGAGCGGGACTAGCGGGATGCAGTTCTTC. It yields the protein CSVGSGTSGMQFF.

In this sample, this clone turned up a few times. The chain is built from TRBV28 and TRBJ2-7, with TRBD2 identical over 8 bases. Germline V CDR1 and CDR2: MDHEN, SYDVKM. Trimming removed 5 bases from V and 2 bases from J; junction bases left unmatched: 5. The CDR3 has 14 amino acids. The CDR3 DNA reads as TGTGCCAGCAGTGGCGGGAGGTCGACCTACGAGCAGTACTTC. The encoded protein is CASSGGRSTYEQYF.

This clone was seen a few times. This chain connects TRBV28 to TRBJ1-2; D unclear. The J call is in doubt because the DNA end fits TRBJ2-1 better. The CDR3 covers 11 residues. Germline V CDR1 and CDR2: MDHEN, SYDVKM. CDR3 in amino acids: CASSLGLGQFF. Here the CDR3 DNA reads TGTGCCAGCAGTTTAGGTCTCGGACAGTTCTTC.

This clone showed up just a few times. The chain is built from TRBV9 and TRBJ2-7; 7 bases agree with TRBD1. This CDR3 region has 15 residues. Germline lookup yields CDR1 SGDLS and CDR2 YYNGEE. The J segment lost 5 bases and the V segment lost 2 bases, leaving 10 bases of the junction unmatched. The CDR3 loop is CASSVVGRQGDEQYF. The CDR3 bases are TGTGCCAGCAGCGTCGTAGGGCGACAGGGTGACGAGCAGTACTTC.

This clone was seen a single time. The sample has other DNA sequences that encode this CDR3 too. The V call is TRBV5-4, the J call TRBJ2-5, with 11 nucleotides matching TRBD2. After removal of 3 bases from V and 8 bases from J, the junction contained 9 bases not matched to a gene. This CDR3 is built from 15 residues. Germline-derived CDR1 and CDR2 are SGHNT and YYREEE (reference sequence). CDR3 protein: CASSSGLAGGETQYF. The CDR3 bases are TGTGCCAGCAGCTCAGGACTAGCGGGCGGGGAAACCCAGTACTTC.

The chain employs TRBV19 and TRBJ2-1; 8 bases are a match to TRBD2. The junction had 9 bases not matched to a gene; V was cut back by 6 bases and J by 5 bases. CDR3 length equals 15 residues. Germline V CDR1 and CDR2: LNHDA, SQIVND (reference sequence). The chain's CDR3 is CASSQAGVSNNEQFF. CDR3 DNA sequence: TGTGCCAGTAGCCAAGCGGGAGTATCGAACAATGAGCAGTTCTTC.

The rearrangement uses TRBV18 and TRBJ1-5; possible D gene TRBD1, 5 bases. The germline V gene encodes CDR1 KGHSH and CDR2 LQKENI. This CDR3 has 13 amino acids. With 2 bases removed from V and 6 bases from J, the gap between germline ends came to 8 bases. The CDR3 spells CASSPGAAQPQHF. In DNA, the CDR3 is TGTGCCAGCTCACCAGGGGCGGCTCAGCCCCAGCATTTT.

This chain links TRBV7-2 with TRBJ1-1; 9 nucleotides agree with TRBD1. The CDR3 consists of 12 residues. Per germline, CDR1 SGHTA and CDR2 FQGNSA. After removal of 3 bases from V and 11 bases from J, the junction contained 4 bases not matched to a gene. CDR3 DNA: TGTGCCAGCAGCTTGGACAGGGGATATGCTTTCTTT. It codes for CASSLDRGYAFF.

The chain recombines TRBV7-2 with TRBJ2-7, with a tentative D call TRBD1 (5 bases). The V end lost 1 base, the J end lost 0 bases, and 10 bases lay between the germline ends. CDR1 is SGHTA and CDR2 is FQGNSA in the germline V gene. The CDR3 is 15 amino acids. CDR3 loop: CASSLGPDSSYEQYF. DNA of the CDR3: TGTGCCAGCAGCTTAGGTCCCGACAGCTCCTACGAGCAGTACTTC.

The chain has TRBV4-2 and TRBJ2-5; TRBD1 matches 7 bases. V lost 0 bases to trimming and J lost 5 bases; unmatched junction nucleotides: 24. Per germline, CDR1 LGHNA and CDR2 YNFKEQ. The CDR3 extends over 21 amino acids. The CDR3 spells CASSQDLLGTAPDLGRETQYF. DNA for the CDR3: TGTGCCAGCAGCCAAGATCTTCTGGGGACAGCTCCCGACCTCGGGCGGGAGACCCAGTACTTC.

This chain connects TRBV7-9 to TRBJ2-7; no definite D call. Germline CDR1 reads SEHNR; CDR2 reads FQNEAQ (reference sequence). Trimming took 1 base from V and 6 from J, leaving 7 bases between them. There are 12 residues in the CDR3. The CDR3 spells CASSLGGLEQYF. In DNA form, the CDR3 reads TGTGCCAGCAGCTTAGGAGGTCTCGAGCAGTACTTC.

The CDR3 DNA follows: TGCAGCCTCAGAGAGCGCCTAAGTCAAGAGACCCAGTACTTC. The encoded protein is CSLRERLSQETQYF. This chain uses TRBV29-1 with TRBJ2-5, with D unclear. The CDR3 spans 14 residues. With 8 bases removed from V and 2 bases from J, the gap between germline ends came to 18 bases. Germline assignment: CDR1 SQVTM and CDR2 ANQGSEA.

Here the CDR3 DNA reads TGTGCCAGCAATATTAGGGGATACGAGCAGTACTTC. It encodes CASNIRGYEQYF. This chain links TRBV28 with TRBJ2-7, with a possible D match to TRBD1 (5 bases). CDR1 and CDR2 from the germline V gene are MDHEN and SYDVKM. The CDR3 extends over 12 amino acids. Trimming left V 7 bases short and J 4 bases short, with 11 bases between. The full variable domain, with the rest looked up from reference TRBV28 and TRBJ2-7, is DVKVTQSSRYLVKRTGEKVFLECVQDMDHENMFWYRQDPGLGLRLIYFSYDVKMKEKGDIPEGYSVSREKKERFSLILESASTNQTSMYLCASNIRGYEQYFGPGTRLTVT.

This clone showed up just a few times. The V and J genes are TRBV5-1 and TRBJ2-1; TRBD2 matches 8 bases. The V gene's germline CDR1 is SGHRS and CDR2 YFSETQ. This CDR3 region has 15 residues. Germline trimming cut 3 bases from V and 0 bases from J; bases unmatched to any gene: 2. CDR3 protein: CASSWGTSSYNEQFF. For the CDR3, the DNA is TGCGCCAGCAGCTGGGGGACTAGCTCCTACAATGAGCAGTTCTTC.

The count of this clone is one. The chain carries TRBV12-5 and TRBJ2-1; 15 bases map to TRBD2. V gave up 0 bases and J gave up 2 bases; unmatched junction bases: 5. The CDR3 is 19 residues long. Germline-derived CDR1 and CDR2 are LGHNT and FRNRAP. CDR3 coding DNA: TGTGCTAGTGGTTTGGTACCCAGGACTAGCGGGAGGGCCTACAATGAGCAGTTCTTC. It is translated as CASGLVPRTSGRAYNEQFF. The variable domain in full, completed from reference TRBV12-5 and TRBJ2-1, reads DARVTQTPRHKVTEMGQEVTMRCQPILGHNTVFWYRQTMMQGLELLAYFRNRAPLDDSGMPKDRFSAEMPDATLATLKIQPSEPRDSAVYFCASGLVPRTSGRAYNEQFFGPGTRLTVL.

The chain uses TRBV10-3 and TRBJ2-2; 13 bases line up with TRBD2. Per germline, CDR1 ENHRY and CDR2 SYGVKD. The V and J ends lost 6 bases and 0 bases, in that order; junction bases with no gene match: 7. CDR3 length equals 18 residues. CDR3 sequence: CAISEPGLAGSNTGELFF. CDR3 sequence (DNA): TGTGCCATCAGCGAACCGGGACTAGCGGGGTCGAACACCGGGGAGCTGTTTTTT.

This clone was seen a handful of times. The chain uses TRBV2 and TRBJ1-4; no clear D. The V and J ends lost 7 bases and 0 bases respectively, with 12 bases between them. The germline V gene has CDR1 SNHLY and CDR2 FYNNEI. The CDR3 contains 15 residues. The CDR3 DNA reads TGTGCCAGCATGTTAGGAGTTTCAACTAATGAAAAACTGTTTTTT. This gives the protein CASMLGVSTNEKLFF.

V gene TRBV4-1 combines with J gene TRBJ2-3; TRBD1 matches at 9 bases. V was pared by 1 base and J by 1 base, with 0 bases of the junction left unmatched. Germline lookup yields CDR1 MGHRA and CDR2 YSYEKL. The CDR3 sequence is 15 residues long. The CDR3 nucleotides are TGCGCCAGCAGCCAAGGACAGGGGGGCACAGATACGCAGTATTTT. It encodes CASSQGQGGTDTQYF.